The next 3 T cell receptor beta chains were all read from a single sample in a study of T cells in Graves' hyperthyroidism and ophthalmopathy. There were TCR beta CDR3 regions amplified from RNA transcripts. HTBI primers were the set used in a first-round RT-PCR of the TCR CDR3. TCRdb redid the calling of the multiplex PCR reads with MiXCR, one entry per CDR3 protein. The sample lists hundreds of thousands of distinct CDR3 sequences, approximately 15% seen once, with around 19% in the top ten. The specimen sequenced was blood. These receptors came from a young woman with Graves' hyperthyroidism.

The table lists this clonotype with a few counts. The chain is built from TRBV2 and TRBJ2-1, with TRBD2 matching over 14 bases. With V trimmed by 5 bases and J by 1 base, 10 bases remained unmatched. Germline CDR1 reads SNHLY; CDR2 reads FYNNEI. This CDR3 has 19 amino acids. For the CDR3, the DNA is TGTGCCAGCAGTCCCCTGACTAGCGGGAGGGCCCGGTCCTACAATGAGCAGTTCTTC. Its protein is CASSPLTSGRARSYNEQFF.

This clonotype was recorded many times. V gene TRBV30 combines with J gene TRBJ1-5; 7 bases agree with TRBD1. The V gene's germline CDR1 is GTSNPN and CDR2 SVGIG (reference sequence). The length of the CDR3 is 15 residues. The V gene end was trimmed by 3 bases and the J gene end by 2 bases; junction bases not matched to a gene: 7. The chain's CDR3 is CAWSGDREGNQPQHF. The CDR3 DNA sequence: TGTGCCTGGAGCGGAGACAGGGAGGGCAATCAGCCCCAGCATTTT.

This clonotype was seen repeatedly, ten times or more. This chain connects TRBV12-3 or TRBV12-4 to TRBJ1-5, with no clear D. The V gene lost 5 bases and the J gene lost 4 bases, with 6 bases spanning the gap. This CDR3 comprises 12 residues. CDR3 coding DNA: TGTGCCAGCAGTGCAATGAATCAGCCCCAGCATTTT. This translates into CASSAMNQPQHF.